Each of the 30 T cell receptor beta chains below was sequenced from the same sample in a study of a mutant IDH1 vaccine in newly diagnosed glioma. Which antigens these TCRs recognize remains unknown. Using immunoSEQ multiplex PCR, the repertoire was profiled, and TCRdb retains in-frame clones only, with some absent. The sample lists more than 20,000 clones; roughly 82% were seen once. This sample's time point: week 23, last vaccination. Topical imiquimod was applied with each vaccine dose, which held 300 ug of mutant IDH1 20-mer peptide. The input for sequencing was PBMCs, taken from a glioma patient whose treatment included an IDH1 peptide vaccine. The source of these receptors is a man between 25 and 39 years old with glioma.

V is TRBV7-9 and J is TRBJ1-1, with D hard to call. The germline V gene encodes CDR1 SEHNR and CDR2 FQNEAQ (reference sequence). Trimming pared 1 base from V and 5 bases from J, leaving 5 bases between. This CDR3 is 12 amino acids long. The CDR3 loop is CASSLGSTEAFF. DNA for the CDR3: TGTGCCAGCAGCTTAGGGTCGACTGAAGCTTTCTTT.

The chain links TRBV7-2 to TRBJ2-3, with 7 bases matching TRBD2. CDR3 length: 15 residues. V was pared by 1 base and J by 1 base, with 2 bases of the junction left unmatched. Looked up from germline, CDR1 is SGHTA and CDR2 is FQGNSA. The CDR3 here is CASSLVGGGTDTQYF. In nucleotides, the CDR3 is TGTGCCAGCAGCTTAGTGGGGGGGGGCACAGATACGCAGTATTTT.

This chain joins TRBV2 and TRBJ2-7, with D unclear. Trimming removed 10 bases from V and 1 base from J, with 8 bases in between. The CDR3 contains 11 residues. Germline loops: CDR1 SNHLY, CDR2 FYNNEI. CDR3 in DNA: TGTGCCACCGGAGCATCCTACGAGCAGTACTTC. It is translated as CATGASYEQYF. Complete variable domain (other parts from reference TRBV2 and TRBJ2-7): EPEVTQTPSHQVTQMGQEVILRCVPISNHLYFYWYRQILGQKVEFLVSFYNNEISEKSEIFDDQFSVERPDGSNFTLKIRSTKLEDSAMYFCATGASYEQYFGPGTRLTVT.

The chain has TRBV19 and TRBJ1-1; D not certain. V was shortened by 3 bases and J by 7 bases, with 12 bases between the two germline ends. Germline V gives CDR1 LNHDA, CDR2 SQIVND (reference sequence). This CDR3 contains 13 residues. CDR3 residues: CASSIRLFNEAFF. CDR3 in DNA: TGTGCCAGTAGTATCCGGCTTTTCAATGAAGCTTTCTTT.

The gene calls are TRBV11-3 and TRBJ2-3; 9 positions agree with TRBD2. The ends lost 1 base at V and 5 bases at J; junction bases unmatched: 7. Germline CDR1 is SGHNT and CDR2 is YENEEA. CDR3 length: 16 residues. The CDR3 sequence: CASSLAGLAGEDTQYF. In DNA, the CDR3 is TGTGCCAGCAGCTTAGCGGGTTTAGCGGGAGAAGATACGCAGTATTTT.

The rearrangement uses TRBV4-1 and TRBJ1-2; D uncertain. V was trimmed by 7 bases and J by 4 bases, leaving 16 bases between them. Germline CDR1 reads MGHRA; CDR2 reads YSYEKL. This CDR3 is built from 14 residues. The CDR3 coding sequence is TGCGCCAGCACCAAAGCGGAGGGCGGCTATGGCTACACCTTC. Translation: CASTKAEGGYGYTF.

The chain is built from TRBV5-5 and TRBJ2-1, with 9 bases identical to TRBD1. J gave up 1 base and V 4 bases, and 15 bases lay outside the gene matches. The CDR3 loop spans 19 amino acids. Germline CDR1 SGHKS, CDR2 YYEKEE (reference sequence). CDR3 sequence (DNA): TGTGCCAGCAGCCCGACCGGGACAGGGCCTACGCTTTCCTACAATGAGCAGTTCTTC. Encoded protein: CASSPTGTGPTLSYNEQFF. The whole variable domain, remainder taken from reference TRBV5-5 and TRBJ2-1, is DAGVTQSPTHLIKTRGQQVTLRCSPISGHKSVSWYQQVLGQGPQFIFQYYEKEERGRGNFPDRFSARQFPNYSSELNVNALLLGDSALYLCASSPTGTGPTLSYNEQFFGPGTRLTVL.

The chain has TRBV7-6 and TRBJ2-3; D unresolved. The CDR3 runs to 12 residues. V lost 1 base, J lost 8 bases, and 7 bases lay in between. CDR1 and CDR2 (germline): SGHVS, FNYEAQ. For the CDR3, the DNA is TGTGCCAGCAGCTTAGTGGATGGTACGCAGTATTTT. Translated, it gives CASSLVDGTQYF. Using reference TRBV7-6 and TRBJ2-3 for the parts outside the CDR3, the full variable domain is GAGVSQSPRYKVTKRGQDVALRCDPISGHVSLYWYRQALGQGPEFLTYFNYEAQQDKSGLPNDRFSAERPEGSISTLTIQRTEQRDSAMYRCASSLVDGTQYFGPGTRLTVL.

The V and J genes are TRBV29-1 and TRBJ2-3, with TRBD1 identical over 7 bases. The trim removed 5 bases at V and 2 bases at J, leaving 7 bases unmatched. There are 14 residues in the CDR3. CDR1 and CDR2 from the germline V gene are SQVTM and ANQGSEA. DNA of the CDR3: TGCAGCGTTTCAGACAGGGCCCACACAGATACGCAGTATTTT. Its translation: CSVSDRAHTDTQYF.

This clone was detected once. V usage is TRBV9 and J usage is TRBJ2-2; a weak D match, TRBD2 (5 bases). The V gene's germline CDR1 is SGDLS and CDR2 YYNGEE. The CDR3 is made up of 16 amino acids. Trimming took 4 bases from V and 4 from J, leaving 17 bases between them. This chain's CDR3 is CASSPDSRRSTGELFF. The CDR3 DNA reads TGTGCCAGCAGCCCGGACTCGAGGCGGTCCACCGGGGAGCTGTTTTTT. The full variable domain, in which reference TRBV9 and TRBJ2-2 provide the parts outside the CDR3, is DSGVTQTPKHLITATGQRVTLRCSPRSGDLSVYWYQQSLDQGLQFLIQYYNGEERAKGNILERFSAQQFPDLHSELNLSSLELGDSALYFCASSPDSRRSTGELFFGEGSRLTVL.

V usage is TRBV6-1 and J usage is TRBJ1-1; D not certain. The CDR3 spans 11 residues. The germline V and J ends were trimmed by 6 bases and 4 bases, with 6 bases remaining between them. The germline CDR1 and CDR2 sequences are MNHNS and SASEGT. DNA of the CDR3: TGTGCCAGCAGGACCGGCACTGAAGCTTTCTTT. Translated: CASRTGTEAFF.

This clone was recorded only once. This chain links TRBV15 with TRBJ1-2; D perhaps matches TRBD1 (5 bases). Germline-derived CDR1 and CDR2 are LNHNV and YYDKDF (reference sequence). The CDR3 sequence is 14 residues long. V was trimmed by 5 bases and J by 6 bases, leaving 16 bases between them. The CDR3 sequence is CATSSGFLGDGYTF. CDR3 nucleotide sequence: TGTGCCACCAGCTCGGGCTTTTTGGGGGATGGCTACACCTTC. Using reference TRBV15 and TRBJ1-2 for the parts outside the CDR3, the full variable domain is DAMVIQNPRYQVTQFGKPVTLSCSQTLNHNVMYWYQQKSSQAPKLLFHYYDKDFNNEADTPDNFQSRRPNTSFCFLDIRSPGLGDTAMYLCATSSGFLGDGYTFGSGTRLTVV.

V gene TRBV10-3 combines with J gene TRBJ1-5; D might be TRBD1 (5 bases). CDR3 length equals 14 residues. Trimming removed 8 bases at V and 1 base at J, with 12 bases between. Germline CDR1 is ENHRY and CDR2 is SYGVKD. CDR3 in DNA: TGTGCCATCGGCCGGGACGGGAGCAATCAGCCCCAGCATTTT. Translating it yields CAIGRDGSNQPQHF.

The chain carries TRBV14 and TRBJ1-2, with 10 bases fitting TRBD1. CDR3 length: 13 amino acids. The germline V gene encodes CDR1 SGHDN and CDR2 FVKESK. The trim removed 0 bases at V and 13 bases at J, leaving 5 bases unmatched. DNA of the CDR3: TGTGCCAGCAGCCAAGAAAGACAGGGGGCGACCACCTTC. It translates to CASSQERQGATTF.

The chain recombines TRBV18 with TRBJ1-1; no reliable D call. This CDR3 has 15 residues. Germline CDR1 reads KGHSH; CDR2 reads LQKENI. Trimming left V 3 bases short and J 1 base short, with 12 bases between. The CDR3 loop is CASSPSSSQNTEAFF. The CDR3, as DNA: TGTGCCAGCTCACCGAGTTCCTCCCAGAACACTGAAGCTTTCTTT.

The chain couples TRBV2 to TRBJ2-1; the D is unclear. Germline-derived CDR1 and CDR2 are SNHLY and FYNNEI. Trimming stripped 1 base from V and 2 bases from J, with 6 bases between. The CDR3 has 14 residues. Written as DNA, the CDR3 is TGTGCCAGCAGTGAAGGCGCGGCCTACAATGAGCAGTTCTTC. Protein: CASSEGAAYNEQFF.

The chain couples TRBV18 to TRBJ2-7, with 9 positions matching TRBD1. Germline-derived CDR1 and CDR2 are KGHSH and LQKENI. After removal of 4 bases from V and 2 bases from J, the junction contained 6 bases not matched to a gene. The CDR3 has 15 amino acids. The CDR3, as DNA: TGTGCCAGCTCACGGCCGGGACAGGGCACCTACGAGCAGTACTTC. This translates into CASSRPGQGTYEQYF. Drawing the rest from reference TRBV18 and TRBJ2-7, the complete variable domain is NAGVMQNPRHLVRRRGQEARLRCSPMKGHSHVYWYRQLPEEGLKFMVYLQKENIIDESGMPKERFSAEFPKEGPSILRIQQVVRGDSAAYFCASSRPGQGTYEQYFGPGTRLTVT.

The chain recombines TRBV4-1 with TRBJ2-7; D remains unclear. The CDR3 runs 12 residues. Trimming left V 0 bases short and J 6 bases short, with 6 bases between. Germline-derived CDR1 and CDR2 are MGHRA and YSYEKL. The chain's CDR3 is CASSQDWGEQYF. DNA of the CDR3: TGCGCCAGCAGCCAAGATTGGGGCGAGCAGTACTTC.

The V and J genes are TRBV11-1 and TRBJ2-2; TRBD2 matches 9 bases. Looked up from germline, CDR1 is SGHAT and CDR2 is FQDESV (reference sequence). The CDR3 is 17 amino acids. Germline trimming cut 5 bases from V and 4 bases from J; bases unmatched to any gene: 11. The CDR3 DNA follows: TGTGCCAGCAGCCTCGCTAGCCTAGCGGGAATCACCGGGGAGCTGTTTTTT. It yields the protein CASSLASLAGITGELFF. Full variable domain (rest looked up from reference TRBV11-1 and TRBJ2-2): EAEVAQSPRYKITEKSQAVAFWCDPISGHATLYWYRQILGQGPELLVQFQDESVVDDSQLPKDRFSAERLKGVDSTLKIQPAELGDSAMYLCASSLASLAGITGELFFGEGSRLTVL.

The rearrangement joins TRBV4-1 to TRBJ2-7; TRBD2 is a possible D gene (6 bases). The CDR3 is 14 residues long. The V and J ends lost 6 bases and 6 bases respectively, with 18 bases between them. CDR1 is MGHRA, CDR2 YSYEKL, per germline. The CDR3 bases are TGCGCCAGCAGGCCCGCAGCGGGTCTCGGCGAGCAGTACTTC. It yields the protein CASRPAAGLGEQYF.

Here the CDR3 DNA reads TGTGCCAGCAGCTCAGGGCCAGACACTGAAGCTTTCTTT. It yields the protein CASSSGPDTEAFF. This chain uses TRBV4-2 with TRBJ1-1, with TRBD1 as a possible D gene (5 bases). This CDR3 has 13 amino acids. Germline CDR1 is LGHNA and CDR2 is YNFKEQ. V lost 5 bases and J 3 bases, leaving 10 bases between the germline ends.

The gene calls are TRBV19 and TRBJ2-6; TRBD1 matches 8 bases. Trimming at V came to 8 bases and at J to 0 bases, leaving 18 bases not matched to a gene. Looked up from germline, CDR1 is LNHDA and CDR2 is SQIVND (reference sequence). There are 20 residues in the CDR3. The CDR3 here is CASHRGQGLPLSSGANVLTF. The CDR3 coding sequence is TGTGCCAGTCACCGAGGACAGGGTCTTCCCTTAAGCTCTGGGGCCAACGTCCTGACTTTC.

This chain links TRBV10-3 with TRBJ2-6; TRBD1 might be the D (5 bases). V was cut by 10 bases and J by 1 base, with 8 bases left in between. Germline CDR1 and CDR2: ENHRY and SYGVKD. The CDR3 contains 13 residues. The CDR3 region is CATQGSGANVLTF. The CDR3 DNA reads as TGTGCCACCCAGGGTTCTGGGGCCAACGTCCTGACTTTC.

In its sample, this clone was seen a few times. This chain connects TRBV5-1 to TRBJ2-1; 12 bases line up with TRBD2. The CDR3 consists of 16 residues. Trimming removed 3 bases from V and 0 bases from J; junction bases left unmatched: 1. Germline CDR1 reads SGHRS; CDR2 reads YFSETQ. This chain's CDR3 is CASSSTSGSSYNEQFF. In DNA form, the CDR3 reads TGCGCCAGCAGCTCGACTAGCGGGAGCTCCTACAATGAGCAGTTCTTC.

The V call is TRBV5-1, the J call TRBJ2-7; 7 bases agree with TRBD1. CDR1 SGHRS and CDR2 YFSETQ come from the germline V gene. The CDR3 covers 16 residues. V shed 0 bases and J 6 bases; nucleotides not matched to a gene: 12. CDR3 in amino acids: CASSLGHGTARVEQYF. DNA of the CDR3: TGCGCCAGCAGCTTGGGGCACGGGACAGCCCGGGTCGAGCAGTACTTC.

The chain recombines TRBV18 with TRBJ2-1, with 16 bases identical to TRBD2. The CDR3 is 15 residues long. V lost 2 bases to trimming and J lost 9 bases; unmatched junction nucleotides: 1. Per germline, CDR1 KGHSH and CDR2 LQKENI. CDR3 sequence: CASSPGTSGRGEQFF. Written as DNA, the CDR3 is TGTGCCAGCTCACCAGGGACTAGCGGGAGGGGTGAGCAGTTCTTC.

CDR3 in DNA: TGTGCCAGCAGCGCTAACAGGGGCCCTTGGAATGAGCAGTTCTTC. This gives the protein CASSANRGPWNEQFF. The J gene is TRBJ2-1, the V gene TRBV7-2; 7 bases map to TRBD1. This CDR3 region has 15 residues. The V gene's germline CDR1 is SGHTA and CDR2 FQGNSA. V dropped 5 bases and J dropped 7; count of bases not matched to a gene: 11.

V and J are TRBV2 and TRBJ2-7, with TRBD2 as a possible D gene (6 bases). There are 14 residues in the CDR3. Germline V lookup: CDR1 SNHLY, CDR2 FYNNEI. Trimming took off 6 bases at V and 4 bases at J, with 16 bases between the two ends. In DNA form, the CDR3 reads TGTGCCAGCAGGAGGAGCGGGTTACTATACGAGCAGTACTTC. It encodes CASRRSGLLYEQYF.

The CDR3 loop reads CASSYTGTANTEAFF. Here the CDR3 DNA reads TGTGCCAGCAGTTATACCGGGACAGCGAACACTGAAGCTTTCTTT. The chain uses TRBV6-6 and TRBJ1-1, with 7 bases identical to TRBD1. This CDR3 spans 15 amino acids. CDR1 is MNHNY and CDR2 is SVGAGI in the germline V gene (reference sequence). With 3 bases clipped from V and 1 base from J, the junction kept 5 bases outside the gene matches.

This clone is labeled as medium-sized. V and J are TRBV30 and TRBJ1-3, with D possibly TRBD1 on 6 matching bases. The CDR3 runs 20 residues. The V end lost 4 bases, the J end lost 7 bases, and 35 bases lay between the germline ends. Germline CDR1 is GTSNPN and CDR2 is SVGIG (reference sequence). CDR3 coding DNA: TGTGCCTGGACCATAGATGGGACATTCACGTGGGCCACGCAGATGAACACCATATATTTT. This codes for CAWTIDGTFTWATQMNTIYF.